This T cell receptor beta chain was documented in a study of pediatric ulcerative colitis. General study points: Some T cells in rectal biopsies may come from blood, especially with overt colitis. Blood-rectal clonal overlap within each person was significantly higher in ulcerative colitis patients than controls.

The rectum was sampled with one to two pinch biopsies at colonoscopy. No immunosuppressive drugs were given to ulcerative colitis patients before diagnostic colonoscopy. As concerns this clone: Its target is unknown.

Some clones are missing from TCRdb's copy, which holds only in-frame ones; the method was immunoSEQ multiplex PCR. The table shows tens of thousands of clones, with around four fifths occurring only once. V gave up 0 bases and J gave up 2 bases, with 12 bases separating them. CDR1 is SGDLS, CDR2 YYNGEE, per germline. CDR3 length: 16 residues. V gene TRBV9 combines with J gene TRBJ2-1; no firm D call. Sequencing was performed on gut tissue. The receptor was isolated from a boy aged 10-17 years with moderate ulcerative colitis. CDR3 region: CASSVDLNPPYNEQFF. Here the CDR3 DNA reads TGTGCCAGCAGCGTAGATCTAAATCCCCCCTACAATGAGCAGTTCTTC.